A selection of T cell receptor beta chains follows, all from one sample in a study of blood T cell repertoires in COVID-19. Data came from immunoSEQ multiplex PCR; TCRdb stores just in-frame clones and leaves some out. The data contain 130,000 to 150,000 clones, roughly 88% of them seen just once; the ten biggest clones take up 6.5% to 9%. Material: peripheral blood. The receptors originated from a woman aged 45 to 65 in a cohort sampled during active or convalescent COVID-19. Each CDR3 is given with its conserved first and last residue. D genes are given only for firm matches. Clone size appears in some rows only: once, few, many, or a class for an expanded clone.

v_call	clone_size	j_call	d_call	cdr3_length	cdr3_nt	cdr3_aa
TRBV5-8	NA	TRBJ1-4	NA	15	TGTGCCAGCAGCTTGGGTCTGACACCGGATGAAAAACTGTTTTTT	CASSLGLTPDEKLFF
TRBV2	NA	TRBJ1-4	NA	12	TGTGCCAGCGGAGGTGATAATGAAAAACTGTTTTTT	CASGGDNEKLFF
TRBV18	NA	TRBJ1-1	NA	15	TGTGCCAGCTCACCCCAGGGCCCCCCAAACACTGAAGCTTTCTTT	CASSPQGPPNTEAFF
TRBV30	NA	TRBJ1-1	NA	11	TGTGCCTGGAGTGTACGGGGTGGGGCTTTCTTT	CAWSVRGGAFF
TRBV20-1	NA	TRBJ1-2	NA	10	TGCAGTGCGGACAGTAATGGCTACACCTTC	CSADSNGYTF
TRBV23-1	NA	TRBJ2-3	TRBD1	15	TGCGCCAGCAGTCAGTCCCAGGGGGCGACAGATACGCAGTATTTT	CASSQSQGATDTQYF
TRBV11-2	NA	TRBJ2-5	TRBD2	14	TGTGCCAGCAGCTTTAGCGGGGGGCTTGAGACCCAGTACTTC	CASSFSGGLETQYF
TRBV15	NA	TRBJ1-4	TRBD1	16	TGTGCCACCAGCTGGGGACAGGGGGCTACTAATGAAAAACTGTTTTTT	CATSWGQGATNEKLFF
TRBV7-2	NA	TRBJ2-5	NA	15	TGTGCCAGCAGCTTAGGAGGGCAGAACCAAGAGACCCAGTACTTC	CASSLGGQNQETQYF
TRBV11-2	NA	TRBJ2-1	TRBD2	15	TGTGCCAGCAGCTTAGCGGGGGGGAATGGGAATGAGCAGTTCTTC	CASSLAGGNGNEQFF
TRBV12-5	NA	TRBJ1-4	NA	14	TGTGCTAGTGGTCCCACAGGGTTCAGTGAAAAACTGTTTTTT	CASGPTGFSEKLFF
TRBV3-1/TRBV3-2	NA	TRBJ1-1	NA	16	TGTGCCAGCAGCCAAGGAACGGGGATGGGGAACACTGAAGCTTTCTTT	CASSQGTGMGNTEAFF
TRBV2	NA	TRBJ1-4	NA	14	TGTGCCAGTGACAAGGGGGCAACTAATGAAAAACTGTTTTTT	CASDKGATNEKLFF
TRBV9	NA	TRBJ1-4	TRBD1	15	TGTGCCAGCAGCGGTCGACAGGGGCGGAATGAAAAACTGTTTTTT	CASSGRQGRNEKLFF
TRBV4-3	NA	TRBJ1-5	TRBD1	15	TGCGCCAGCAGCCAAGATCTGACAGGGCGGAGGCCCCAGCATTTT	CASSQDLTGRRPQHF
TRBV10-3	NA	TRBJ2-3	NA	12	TGTGCCATCAGGACTAGCACAGATACGCAGTATTTT	CAIRTSTDTQYF
TRBV6-6	NA	TRBJ2-7	NA	15	TGTGCCAGCAGTCCTTTGGGGACACGGGACTACGAGCAGTACTTC	CASSPLGTRDYEQYF
TRBV7-8	NA	TRBJ2-2	NA	14	TGTGCCAGCAGCTTAACGGGGGTGTCCGGGGAGCTGTTTTTT	CASSLTGVSGELFF
TRBV27	NA	TRBJ2-3	NA	16	TGTGCCAGCAGTTTAATTCTAAGCGTGGGCACAGATACGCAGTATTTT	CASSLILSVGTDTQYF
TRBV28	few	TRBJ1-3	NA	14	TGTGCCAGCAGTTTCCGGGTCTCTGGAAACACCATATATTTT	CASSFRVSGNTIYF
TRBV24-1	NA	TRBJ2-2	NA	14	TGTGCCACCAGCAGGGATTATTTCACCGGGGAGCTGTTTTTT	CATSRDYFTGELFF
TRBV20-1	few	TRBJ1-4	NA	14	TGCAGTGCTAGTTCCCAGGGGTCTAATGAAAAACTGTTTTTT	CSASSQGSNEKLFF
TRBV18	NA	TRBJ2-3	TRBD1	14	TGTGCCAGCTCACCAAGACAGGGTACAGATACGCAGTATTTT	CASSPRQGTDTQYF
TRBV5-5	NA	TRBJ1-3	NA	19	TGTGCCAGCAGCTTGGTACCCGGACAGCCTCCAAGCTCTGGAAACACCATATATTTT	CASSLVPGQPPSSGNTIYF
TRBV7-9	NA	TRBJ1-6	NA	14	TGTGCCAGCAGCTTATTCAATTATAATTCACCCCTCCACTTT	CASSLFNYNSPLHF
TRBV19	NA	TRBJ1-3	NA	13	TGTGCCAGTAGCCCAGGGATTCGGAACACCATATATTTT	CASSPGIRNTIYF
TRBV19	NA	TRBJ1-1	NA	12	TGTGCCAGTGGTAGCAGGGCCACTGAAGCTTTCTTT	CASGSRATEAFF
TRBV6-5	NA	TRBJ1-1	NA	16	TGTGCCAGCAGTTACGCCCGAGGCAGGGCTGGGACTGAAGCTTTCTTT	CASSYARGRAGTEAFF
TRBV3-1/TRBV3-2	NA	TRBJ2-5	NA	18	TGTGCCAGCAGCCAAGAGACGGCCGAGACTTGGTACCAAGAGACCCAGTACTTC	CASSQETAETWYQETQYF
TRBV5-1	NA	TRBJ2-2	NA	16	TGCGCCAGCAGCTTCGAGGCCCAATGGGCGGGCGGGGAGCTGTTTTTT	CASSFEAQWAGGELFF
TRBV6-5	NA	TRBJ1-1	NA	15	TGTGCCACCCAGCCCTTGGACAGAGGGTACACTGAAGCTTTCTTT	CATQPLDRGYTEAFF
TRBV5-1	NA	TRBJ2-5	TRBD1	15	TGCGCCAGCAGCTTGGCCGGGACAGTTCAAGAGACCCAGTACTTC	CASSLAGTVQETQYF